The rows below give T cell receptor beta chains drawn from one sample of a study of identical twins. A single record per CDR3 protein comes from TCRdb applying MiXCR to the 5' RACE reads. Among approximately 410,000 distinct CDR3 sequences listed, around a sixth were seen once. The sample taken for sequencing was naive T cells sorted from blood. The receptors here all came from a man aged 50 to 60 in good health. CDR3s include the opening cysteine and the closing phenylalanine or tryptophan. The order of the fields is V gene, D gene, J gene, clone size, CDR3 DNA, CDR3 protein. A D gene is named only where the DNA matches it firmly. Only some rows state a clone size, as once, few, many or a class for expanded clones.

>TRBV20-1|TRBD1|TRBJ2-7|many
TGCAGTGCTAGAGGAGGTCCCCCCCCGGGACAGGTTATTTCCTACGAGCAGTACTTC
CSARGGPPPGQVISYEQYF
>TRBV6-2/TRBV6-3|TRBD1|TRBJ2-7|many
TGTGCCAGCACCCGGGACAGGGGCTACGAGCAGTACTTC
CASTRDRGYEQYF
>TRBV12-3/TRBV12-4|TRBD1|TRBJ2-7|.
TGTGCCAGCAGTTCGGCGACAGGGGCCTTCACCAACGAGCAGTACTTC
CASSSATGAFTNEQYF
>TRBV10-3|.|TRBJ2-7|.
TGTGCCATCAGTGGCCAGGGCCACGAGCAGTACTTC
CAISGQGHEQYF
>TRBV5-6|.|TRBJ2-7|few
TGTGCCAGCAGCTCGCACAACTACGAGCAGTACTTC
CASSSHNYEQYF
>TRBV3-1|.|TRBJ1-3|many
TGTGCCAGCAGCCAAGATGTGGGGGGGTTTGGAAACACCATATATTTT
CASSQDVGGFGNTIYF
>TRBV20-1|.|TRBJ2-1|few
TGCAGTGCCCCAATCCGGTCGGACCGATACAATGAGCAGTTCTTC
CSAPIRSDRYNEQFF
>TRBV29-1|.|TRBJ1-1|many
TGCAGCGCAGGACAGTTGGACACTGAAGCTTTCTTT
CSAGQLDTEAFF
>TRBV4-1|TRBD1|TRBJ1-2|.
TGCGCCAGCAGCCCAAGGGCCCAGGGGGCTTCTTATGGCTACACCTTC
CASSPRAQGASYGYTF
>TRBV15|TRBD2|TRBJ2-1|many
TGTGCCACCAGCAGGGGAGCGGGAGGGCCGGGTGAGCAGTTCTTC
CATSRGAGGPGEQFF
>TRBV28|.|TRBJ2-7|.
TGTGCCAGCAGTTTAACATCCCTTCAAGCCTACGAGCAGTACTTC
CASSLTSLQAYEQYF
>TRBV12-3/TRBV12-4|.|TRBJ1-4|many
TGTGCCAGCAGTTTATTCAGTGCAGGTACTGAAAAACTGTTTTTT
CASSLFSAGTEKLFF
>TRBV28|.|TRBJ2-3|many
TGTGCCAGCAGCCCGGGCTGGGCCCGAGATACGCAGTATTTT
CASSPGWARDTQYF
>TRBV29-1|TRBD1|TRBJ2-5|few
TGCAGCGTTGATGACAGGGAACAAGAGACCCAGTACTTC
CSVDDREQETQYF
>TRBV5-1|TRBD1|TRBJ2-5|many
TGCGCCAGCAGCACAGGACAGGGAAAAGAGACCCAGTACTTC
CASSTGQGKETQYF
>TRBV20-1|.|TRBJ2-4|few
TGCAGTGCTGGGGTTCCGGCCAAAAACATTCAGTACTTC
CSAGVPAKNIQYF
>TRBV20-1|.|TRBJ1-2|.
TGCAGTGCTAGAGATTTCGGGGGTTTACAGGGCTACACCTTC
CSARDFGGLQGYTF
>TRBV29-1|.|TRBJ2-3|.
TGCAGCGTTGACGGGTGGGATACGCAGTATTTT
CSVDGWDTQYF
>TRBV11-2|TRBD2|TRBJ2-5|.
TGTGCCAGCAGCTTTTCCCAAATATCGATAGCGGGAAGGGGAGAGACCCAGTACTTC
CASSFSQISIAGRGETQYF
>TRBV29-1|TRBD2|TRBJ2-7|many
TGCAGCGTTTTAGCGGGGGGTACGTACGAGCAGTACTTC
CSVLAGGTYEQYF
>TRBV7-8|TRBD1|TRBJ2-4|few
TGTGCCAGCAGCTACGACAGGGCGGCCCCCAAAAACATTCAGTACTTC
CASSYDRAAPKNIQYF
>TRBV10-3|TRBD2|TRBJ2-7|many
TGTGCCATCAGCGAACCTAGCGGGAGGGCCCCCTCATACGAGCAGTACTTC
CAISEPSGRAPSYEQYF
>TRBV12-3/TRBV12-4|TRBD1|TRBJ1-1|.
TGTGCCAGCAGGAACACAGGGGGCACTGAAGCTTTCTTT
CASRNTGGTEAFF
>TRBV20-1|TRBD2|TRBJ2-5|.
TGCAGTGCTAGAAGAAAAGCGACCGGGACTAGCAGGTTGCTGGAGACCCAGTACTTC
CSARRKATGTSRLLETQYF
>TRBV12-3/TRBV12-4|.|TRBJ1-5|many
TGTGCCAGCAGCCCGGACAGCAGCAATCAGCCCCAGCATTTT
CASSPDSSNQPQHF
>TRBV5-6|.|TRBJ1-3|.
TGTGCCAGTAATCGGGCAGTCGGTGGGGGAAACACCATATATTTT
CASNRAVGGGNTIYF
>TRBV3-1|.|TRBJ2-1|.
TGTGCCAGCGGTAGAGTAAACTCCTACAATGAGCAGTTCTTC
CASGRVNSYNEQFF
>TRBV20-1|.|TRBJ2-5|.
TGCAGTGCCCAAGCGGGAGAGACCCAGTACTTC
CSAQAGETQYF
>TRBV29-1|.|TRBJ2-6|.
TGCAGCGTTGGGGGGAACCCTGGGGCCAACGTCCTGACTTTC
CSVGGNPGANVLTF
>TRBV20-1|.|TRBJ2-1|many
TGCAGTGCTAGAAAGGGTGCGATGAATGAGCAGTTCTTC
CSARKGAMNEQFF
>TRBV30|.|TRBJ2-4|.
TGTGCCTGGAGTGTTGCCAAAAACATTCAGTACTTC
CAWSVAKNIQYF
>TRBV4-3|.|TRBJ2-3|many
TGCGCCAGCAGCCAAGGGGGAGACACAGATACGCAGTATTTT
CASSQGGDTDTQYF
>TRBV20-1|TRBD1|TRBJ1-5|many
TGCAGTGCTGAACAGGGGGCTGGCAATCAGCCCCAGCATTTT
CSAEQGAGNQPQHF
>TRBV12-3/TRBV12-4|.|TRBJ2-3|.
TGTGCCAGCAGTTTAGTAGGTGGGAGAGGAGTGGCAGATACGCAGTATTTT
CASSLVGGRGVADTQYF
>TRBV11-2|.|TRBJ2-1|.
TGTGCCAGCAGCTGGGGCACCCGGGGCTCCTACAATGAGCAGTTCTTC
CASSWGTRGSYNEQFF
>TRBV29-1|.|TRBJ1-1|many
TGCAGCGTTGATGGGGGAATGAACACTGAAGCTTTCTTT
CSVDGGMNTEAFF
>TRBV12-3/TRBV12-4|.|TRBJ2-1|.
TGTGCCAGCAGTTTACGCCCGGCAAGCTCCTACAATGAGCAGTTCTTC
CASSLRPASSYNEQFF
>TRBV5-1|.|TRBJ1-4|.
TGCGCGAGAATGCCGGCGGCTAATGAAAAACTGTTTTTT
CARMPAANEKLFF
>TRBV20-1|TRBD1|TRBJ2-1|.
TGCAGTGCTCCAGAGGTGGGACAGGGGTCTAATGAGCAGTTCTTC
CSAPEVGQGSNEQFF
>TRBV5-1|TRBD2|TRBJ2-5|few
TGCGCCAGCAGCTTGGCCTTAGAGCGGGGAGAGACCCAGTACTTC
CASSLALERGETQYF
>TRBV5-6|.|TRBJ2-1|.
TGTGCCAGCAGCTTTAGCAGGGTAAATGAGCAGTTCTTC
CASSFSRVNEQFF